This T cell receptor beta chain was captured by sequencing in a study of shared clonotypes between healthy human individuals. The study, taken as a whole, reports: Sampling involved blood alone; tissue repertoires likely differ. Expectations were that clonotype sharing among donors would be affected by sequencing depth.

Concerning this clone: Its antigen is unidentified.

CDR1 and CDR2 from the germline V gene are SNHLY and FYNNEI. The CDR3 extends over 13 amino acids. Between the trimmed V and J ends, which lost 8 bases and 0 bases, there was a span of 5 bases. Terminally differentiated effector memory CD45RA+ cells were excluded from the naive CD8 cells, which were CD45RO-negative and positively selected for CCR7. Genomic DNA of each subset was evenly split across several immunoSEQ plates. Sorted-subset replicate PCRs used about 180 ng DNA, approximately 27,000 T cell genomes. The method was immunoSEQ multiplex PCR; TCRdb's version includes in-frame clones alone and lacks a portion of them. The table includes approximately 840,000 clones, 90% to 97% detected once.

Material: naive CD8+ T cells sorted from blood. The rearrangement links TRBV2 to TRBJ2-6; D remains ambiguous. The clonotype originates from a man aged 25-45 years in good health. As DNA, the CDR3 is TGTGCCAGCCGCGACTCTGGGGCCAACGTCCTGACTTTC. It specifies CASRDSGANVLTF.